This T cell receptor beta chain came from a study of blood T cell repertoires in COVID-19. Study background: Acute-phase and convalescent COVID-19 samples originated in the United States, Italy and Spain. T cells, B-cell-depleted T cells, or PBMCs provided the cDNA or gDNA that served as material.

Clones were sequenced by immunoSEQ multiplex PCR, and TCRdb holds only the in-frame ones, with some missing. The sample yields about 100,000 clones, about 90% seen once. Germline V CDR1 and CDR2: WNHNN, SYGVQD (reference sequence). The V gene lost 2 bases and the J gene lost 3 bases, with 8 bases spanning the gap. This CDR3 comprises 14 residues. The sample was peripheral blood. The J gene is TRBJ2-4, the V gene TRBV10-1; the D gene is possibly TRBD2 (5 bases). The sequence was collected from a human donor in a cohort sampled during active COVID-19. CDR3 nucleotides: TGCGCCAGCAGTGAGCAAGGGAGCAAAAACATTCAGTACTTC. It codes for CASSEQGSKNIQYF.